Shown below are 27 T cell receptor beta chains from a single sample sequenced in a study of read filtering for tumor transcriptome and immune sequencing. This library used roughly 0.4 ug RNA and molecular barcoded adaptors spanning alpha/delta and beta/gamma chains. MiXCR, run by TCRdb on the reads, gives a single entry per CDR3 protein. The sample lists around 65,000 distinct CDR3 sequences, 15% to 20% occurring once. The source material was a population of CD138-negative cells sorted from bone marrow. Receptors were obtained from a donor aged 40 or older with multiple myeloma.

As to this clonotype: At one end, the junction sequence differs from germline, possibly due to a read error. The genes are TRBV5-5 and TRBJ2-5, with 8 bases matching TRBD1. Germline V gene sequence: CDR1 SGHKS, CDR2 YYEKEE (reference sequence). CDR3 size: 15 residues. The CDR3 sequence: CACSVGSTGGETQYF. For the CDR3, the DNA is TGTGCCTGCAGCGTTGGGAGTACAGGGGGGGAGACCCAGTACTTC. The whole variable domain, remainder taken from reference TRBV5-5 and TRBJ2-5, is DAGVTQSPTHLIKTRGQQVTLRCSPISGHKSVSWYQQVLGQGPQFIFQYYEKEERGRGNFPDRFSARQFPNYSSELNVNALLLGDSALYLCACSVGSTGGETQYFGPGTRLLVL.

This clonotype was detected ten times or more. The V and J genes are TRBV29-1 and TRBJ1-1; possible D gene TRBD1, 6 bases. Germline CDR1 is SQVTM and CDR2 is ANQGSEA. V was cut by 7 bases and J by 5 bases, with 20 bases left in between. The CDR3 is 14 residues long. The CDR3 reads CSARGGSGWTEAFF. The CDR3 DNA follows: TGCAGCGCGAGGGGGGGCTCAGGGTGGACTGAAGCTTTCTTT. Combining the CDR3 with reference TRBV29-1 and TRBJ1-1 gives the whole variable domain SAVISQKPSRDICQRGTSLTIQCQVDSQVTMMFWYRQQPGQSLTLIATANQGSEATYESGFVIDKFPISRPNLTFSTLTVSNMSPEDSSIYLCSARGGSGWTEAFFGQGTRLTVV.

The chain couples TRBV5-5 to TRBJ2-3; D unresolved. This CDR3 contains 15 residues. CDR1 and CDR2 (germline): SGHKS, YYEKEE (reference sequence). Trimming took 0 bases from V and 0 from J, leaving 8 bases between them. The CDR3: CASSLVTRSTDTQYF. The CDR3 DNA follows: TGTGCCAGCAGCTTGGTTACACGAAGCACAGATACGCAGTATTTT.

The table lists this clonotype with many counts. The chain is built from TRBV5-1 and TRBJ2-5; 11 nucleotides match TRBD2. J gave up 4 bases and V 0 bases, and 5 bases lay outside the gene matches. Germline V gene sequence: CDR1 SGHRS, CDR2 YFSETQ. The CDR3 is 16 amino acids. The CDR3 DNA follows: TGCGCCAGCAGCTTGGTAACTAGCGGGAGCGGAGAGACCCAGTACTTC. Its protein product is CASSLVTSGSGETQYF.

Concerning this clonotype: An end of the junction does not agree with germline; a read error may underlie this. The chain has TRBV7-9 and TRBJ2-4, with D unclear. Germline loops: CDR1 SEHNR, CDR2 FQNEAQ (reference sequence). The CDR3 runs 16 residues. The CDR3 nucleotides are TGTGCCAGCAGCGTCAGTCAGGTCGAAGCCAAAAACATCCAGTACTTC. This encodes CASSVSQVEAKNIQYF.

By share of the sample, this clonotype is medium-sized. The V gene is TRBV20-1, the J gene TRBJ2-1; D is perhaps TRBD2 (5 bases). The CDR3 extends over 13 amino acids. Germline CDR1 DFQATT, CDR2 SNEGSKA (reference sequence). V was shortened by 0 bases and J by 5 bases, with 8 bases between the two germline ends. CDR3 amino acids: CSARDQRDNEQFF. The CDR3 DNA reads as TGCAGTGCTAGAGACCAGAGGGACAATGAGCAGTTCTTC.

Concerning this clonotype itself: The junction departs from germline at one end; a sequencing error may be responsible. This chain uses TRBV6-5 with TRBJ2-3; 11 nucleotides agree with TRBD1. The CDR3 covers 15 residues. CDR1 is MNHEY, CDR2 SVGAGI, per germline. Written as DNA, the CDR3 is TGTGCCGGCAGTTACTGGGGACAGGGGGCAGATACGCAGTATTTT. It specifies CAGSYWGQGADTQYF.

Worth noting for this clonotype: With a much larger clone just one base away, this may be a read error. The J gene is TRBJ2-7, the V gene TRBV20-1, with a tentative D call TRBD1 (6 bases). The V end was cut by 3 bases, the J end by 7 bases, with 10 bases between. Germline values: CDR1 DFQATT, CDR2 SNEGSKA (reference sequence). This CDR3 has 11 amino acids. The CDR3 DNA is TGCAGTGCTAGTAGGGGGACGGAGCAGTACTTC. Translating it yields CSASRGTEQYF.

This clonotype was recorded many times. The chain employs TRBV6-1 and TRBJ2-7; D unclear. The V end was cut by 7 bases, the J end by 2 bases, with 12 bases between. Per the germline V gene, CDR1 is MNHNS and CDR2 is SASEGT. This CDR3 has 13 residues. The CDR3 nucleotides are TGTGCCAGCACATCGGCAGGAACCTACGAGCAGTACTTC. Its translation is CASTSAGTYEQYF.

This clonotype was seen at least ten times. The genes are TRBV7-9 and TRBJ1-1; D is unresolved. CDR3 length: 16 amino acids. Trimming took 5 bases from V and 1 from J, leaving 17 bases between them. Per germline, CDR1 SEHNR and CDR2 FQNEAQ (reference sequence). CDR3 DNA: TGTGCCAGCAGCCCCCCCAGGCTTGGTAGGAACACTGAAGCTTTCTTT. Its protein product is CASSPPRLGRNTEAFF. The variable domain in full, with the rest retrieved from reference TRBV7-9 and TRBJ1-1, is DTGVSQNPRHKITKRGQNVTFRCDPISEHNRLYWYRQTLGQGPEFLTYFQNEAQLEKSRLLSDRFSAERPKGSFSTLEIQRTEQGDSAMYLCASSPPRLGRNTEAFFGQGTRLTVV.

Comments on this clonotype: A much larger clone lies one base from this, so it may be a read error. Given the absence of the conserved phenylalanine or tryptophan at the CDR3 end, a read error is likely. The chain combines TRBV18 with TRBJ1-1; D gene uncertain. CDR3 size: 13 residues. Trimming shortened V by 3 bases and J by 1 base, and 6 bases separated the two germline ends. The germline CDR1 and CDR2 sequences are KGHSH and LQKENI. In DNA, the CDR3 is TGTGCCAGCTCACCTCATACGAACACTGAAGCTTTCTCT. Protein sequence: CASSPHTNTEAFS.

This clonotype was seen many times. The chain employs TRBV29-1 and TRBJ2-6; D uncertain. CDR3 length equals 15 residues. Trimming shortened V by 6 bases and J by 1 base, and 13 bases separated the two germline ends. Germline V CDR1 and CDR2: SQVTM, ANQGSEA. CDR3: CSVVNTWSGANVLTF. As DNA, the CDR3 is TGCAGCGTGGTTAATACATGGTCTGGGGCCAACGTCCTGACTTTC. Full variable domain (missing parts from reference TRBV29-1 and TRBJ2-6): SAVISQKPSRDICQRGTSLTIQCQVDSQVTMMFWYRQQPGQSLTLIATANQGSEATYESGFVIDKFPISRPNLTFSTLTVSNMSPEDSSIYLCSVVNTWSGANVLTFGAGSRLTVL.

On this clonotype itself: Since a much larger clone is just one base distant, this may be a read error. The rearrangement links TRBV20-1 to TRBJ2-7; 9 bases map to TRBD1. The germline V gene has CDR1 DFQATT and CDR2 SNEGSKA (reference sequence). The CDR3 is 13 amino acids. This CDR3 is CGAPGQGSYEQYF. In DNA, the CDR3 is TGCGGTGCACCGGGACAGGGTTCCTACGAGCAGTACTTC.

This clonotype has a count of ten or more. CDR3 sequence (DNA): TGCAGTGCCCCTACGACTGGGGACAATGAGCAGTTCTTC. Its protein is CSAPTTGDNEQFF. V is TRBV20-1 and J is TRBJ2-1; D gene ambiguous. V dropped 6 bases and J dropped 5 bases, with 14 bases sitting between them. Germline CDR1 and CDR2: DFQATT and SNEGSKA (reference sequence). The CDR3 loop spans 13 amino acids.

This clonotype was seen many times. This chain joins TRBV20-1 and TRBJ1-1; D unclear. Germline CDR1 and CDR2: DFQATT and SNEGSKA (reference sequence). V was shortened by 0 bases and J by 4 bases, with 6 bases between the two germline ends. The CDR3 has 12 residues. The CDR3 nucleotides are TGCAGTGCTAGAGAGGGGATCACTGAAGCTTTCTTT. It specifies CSAREGITEAFF.

This chain connects TRBV3-1 to TRBJ2-3, with 7 bases matching TRBD1. From germline, CDR1 is LGHDT and CDR2 YNNKEL (reference sequence). The ends lost 0 bases at V and 6 bases at J; junction bases unmatched: 9. The CDR3 sequence is 16 residues long. In nucleotides, the CDR3 is TGTGCCAGCAGCCAAGATAACAGGGGAATAAAGGATACGCAGTATTTT. Translation: CASSQDNRGIKDTQYF.

This clonotype was detected ten times or more. The rearrangement links TRBV28 to TRBJ1-5, with TRBD1 matching over 8 bases. Trimming removed 3 bases from V and 0 bases from J; junction bases left unmatched: 1. Germline CDR1 is MDHEN and CDR2 is SYDVKM. The CDR3 has 15 amino acids. The CDR3 nucleotides read TGTGCCAGCAGTTTGGACAGGGCTAGCAATCAGCCCCAGCATTTT. This translates into CASSLDRASNQPQHF.

This clonotype was detected many times. The chain couples TRBV28 to TRBJ2-1; TRBD2 agrees at 8 bases. With V trimmed by 6 bases and J by 1 base, 5 bases remained unmatched. In germline, CDR1 is MDHEN, CDR2 SYDVKM. The CDR3 runs 15 residues. CDR3 loop: CASSTGRGSYNEQFF. CDR3 coding DNA: TGTGCCAGCAGCACCGGGAGGGGTTCCTACAATGAGCAGTTCTTC.

The CDR3 reads CARNTGANTEAFF. The CDR3 bases are TGTGCCCGCAACACAGGGGCGAACACTGAAGCTTTCTTT. V and J are TRBV30 and TRBJ1-1; 7 bases fit TRBD1. The germline gives CDR1 GTSNPN, CDR2 SVGIG (reference sequence). This CDR3 is built from 13 residues. After removal of 8 bases from V and 1 base from J, the junction contained 7 bases not matched to a gene.

This chain uses TRBV11-2 with TRBJ2-1; 9 nucleotides agree with TRBD2. This CDR3 has 18 residues. V shed 5 bases and J 2 bases; nucleotides not matched to a gene: 13. CDR1 is SGHAT and CDR2 is FQNNGV in the germline V gene. Here the CDR3 DNA reads TGTGCCAGCAGCGTAAGTTCGGCTAGCGGGATGACCTACAATGAGCAGTTCTTC. Encoded protein: CASSVSSASGMTYNEQFF.

V and J are TRBV19 and TRBJ1-5, with D possibly matching TRBD1 (6 bases). V was clipped by 3 bases and J by 0 bases, with 18 bases between them. Germline V gene sequence: CDR1 LNHDA, CDR2 SQIVND (reference sequence). The CDR3 runs 18 residues. The CDR3 is CASSMSFGGQYSNQPQHF. The DNA of the CDR3 is TGTGCCAGTAGTATGTCGTTCGGGGGCCAATATAGCAATCAGCCCCAGCATTTT.

This clonotype has at least ten counts. CDR3 nucleotide sequence: TGTGCCAGTAGTATAGATTCTCACCGGATCCGCTCCTACAATGAGCAGTTCTTC. As protein: CASSIDSHRIRSYNEQFF. The chain employs TRBV19 and TRBJ2-1; D is unresolved. This CDR3 has 18 amino acids. V dropped 0 bases and J dropped 0 bases, with 15 bases sitting between them. In germline, CDR1 is LNHDA, CDR2 SQIVND (reference sequence).

The genes are TRBV5-1 and TRBJ2-5; 9 bases agree with TRBD2. The CDR3 spans 14 residues. J gave up 5 bases and V 10 bases, and 12 bases lay outside the gene matches. Germline CDR1 is SGHRS and CDR2 is YFSETQ. CDR3 protein: CAGGAGGPGETQYF. CDR3 nucleotide sequence: TGCGCCGGAGGCGCGGGGGGGCCCGGGGAGACCCAGTACTTC.

This clonotype was picked up many times. The chain has TRBV19 and TRBJ1-1; D perhaps matches TRBD1 (6 bases). The CDR3 has 14 amino acids. The germline V gene has CDR1 LNHDA and CDR2 SQIVND (reference sequence). The V gene lost 7 bases and the J gene lost 0 bases, with 12 bases spanning the gap. The CDR3: CASIDDRMNTEAFF. The DNA of the CDR3 is TGTGCCAGTATTGACGACAGGATGAACACTGAAGCTTTCTTT.

This clonotype was detected ten times or more. The chain recombines TRBV6-5 with TRBJ1-5, with TRBD1 as a possible D gene (5 bases). The CDR3 has 14 amino acids. The germline CDR1 and CDR2 sequences are MNHEY and SVGAGI. Trimming left V 4 bases short and J 8 bases short, with 15 bases between. CDR3 sequence reads: CASSFSGTAEPQHF. In DNA form, the CDR3 reads TGTGCCAGCAGTTTCTCCGGGACCGCCGAGCCCCAGCATTTT.

This clonotype was counted at least ten times. The rearrangement links TRBV11-2 to TRBJ2-7; 10 bases are a match to TRBD1. Germline CDR1 and CDR2: SGHAT and FQNNGV. The CDR3 spans 15 residues. Unmatched junction bases numbered 4, after V lost 1 base and J lost 4 bases. The CDR3, as DNA: TGTGCCAGCAGCTTAGTGAGGACAGGGGGGTACGAGCAGTACTTC. It yields the protein CASSLVRTGGYEQYF.

A remark on this clonotype: A read error may explain this, as a much larger clone is one base away. The chain combines TRBV29-1 with TRBJ2-2; possible D gene TRBD1, 6 bases. CDR1 is SQVTM and CDR2 is ANQGSEA in the germline V gene. The CDR3 covers 13 residues. The CDR3 DNA follows: TGCAGCGTTTCAGGGGTCGCCACCGGGGAGCTGCTTTTT. Protein product: CSVSGVATGELLF.